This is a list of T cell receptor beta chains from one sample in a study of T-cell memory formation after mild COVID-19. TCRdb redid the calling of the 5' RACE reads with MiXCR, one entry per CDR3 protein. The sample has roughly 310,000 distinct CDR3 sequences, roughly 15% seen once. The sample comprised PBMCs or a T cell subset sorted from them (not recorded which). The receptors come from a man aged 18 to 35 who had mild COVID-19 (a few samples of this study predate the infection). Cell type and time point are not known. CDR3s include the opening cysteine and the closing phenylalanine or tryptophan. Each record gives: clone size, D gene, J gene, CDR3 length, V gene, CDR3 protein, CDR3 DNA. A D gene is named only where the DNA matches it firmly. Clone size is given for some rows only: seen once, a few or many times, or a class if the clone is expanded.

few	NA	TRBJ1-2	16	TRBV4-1	CASSQDAGQKNYGYTF	TGCGCCAGCAGCCAAGATGCCGGGCAGAAGAACTATGGCTACACCTTC
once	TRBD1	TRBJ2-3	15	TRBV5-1	CASSLIGTGVDTQYF	TGCGCCAGCAGCTTGATAGGGACAGGGGTCGATACGCAGTATTTT
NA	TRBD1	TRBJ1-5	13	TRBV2	CASQTGWSQPQHF	TGTGCCAGCCAGACAGGGTGGTCTCAGCCCCAGCATTTT
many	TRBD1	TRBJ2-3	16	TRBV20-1	CSARSPTGGDGFPQYF	TGCAGTGCTAGAAGCCCGACAGGGGGCGATGGTTTTCCGCAGTATTTT
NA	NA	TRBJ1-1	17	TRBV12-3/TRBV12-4	CASRAPGRPNIIGTEAF	TGTGCCAGCAGAGCCCCGGGACGCCCGAACATTATAGGGACTGAAGCTTTT
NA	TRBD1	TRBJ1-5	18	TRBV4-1	CASSRSGTGILKDQPQHF	TGCGCCAGCAGCCGGTCAGGGACAGGGATTTTAAAGGATCAGCCCCAGCATTTT
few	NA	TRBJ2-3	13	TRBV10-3	CATLGKPTDTQYF	TGTGCCACCCTGGGCAAGCCTACAGATACGCAGTATTTT
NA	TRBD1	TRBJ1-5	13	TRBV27	CASRLTGNQPQHF	TGTGCCAGCAGGTTGACAGGGAATCAGCCCCAGCATTTT
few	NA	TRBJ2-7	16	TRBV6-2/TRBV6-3	CASSLGRGGLPYEQYF	TGTGCCAGCAGTCTTGGTCGAGGCGGATTACCTTACGAGCAGTACTTC
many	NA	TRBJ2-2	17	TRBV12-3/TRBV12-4	CASSPSGGEINTGELFF	TGTGCCAGCAGTCCCTCAGGGGGGGAGATCAACACCGGGGAGCTGTTTTTT
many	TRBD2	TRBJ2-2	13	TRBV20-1	CSAKRGDPGELFF	TGCAGTGCTAAGCGGGGGGACCCCGGGGAGCTGTTTTTT
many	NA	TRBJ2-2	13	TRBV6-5	CASCAQGSGELFF	TGTGCCAGCTGCGCCCAGGGGTCCGGGGAGCTGTTTTTT
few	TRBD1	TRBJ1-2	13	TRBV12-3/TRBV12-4	CASSFDRALGYTF	TGTGCCAGCAGCTTCGACAGGGCCTTGGGCTACACCTTC
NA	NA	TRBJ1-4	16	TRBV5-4	CASSFRTTQANEKLFF	TGTGCCAGCAGCTTCCGGACGACCCAGGCTAATGAAAAACTGTTTTTT
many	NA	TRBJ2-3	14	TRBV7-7	CASSLGQFTDTQYF	TGTGCTAGCAGCTTAGGACAGTTCACAGATACGCAGTATTTT
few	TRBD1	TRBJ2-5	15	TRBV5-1	CASSRSGQGEETQYF	TGCGCCAGCAGCCGTTCGGGACAGGGGGAGGAGACCCAGTACTTC
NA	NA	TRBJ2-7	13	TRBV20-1	CSANQAGSLEQYF	TGCAGTGCTAATCAGGCAGGCAGCCTCGAGCAGTACTTC
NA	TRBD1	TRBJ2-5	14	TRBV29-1	CSVEETGVEETQYF	TGCAGCGTTGAAGAAACAGGGGTTGAAGAGACCCAGTACTTC
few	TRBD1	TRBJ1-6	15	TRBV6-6	CASSRDRGDNSPLHF	TGTGCCAGCAGCCGCGACAGGGGGGATAATTCACCCCTCCACTTT
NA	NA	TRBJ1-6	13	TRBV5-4	CASSFERYSPLHF	TGTGCCAGCAGCTTTGAGCGATATTCACCCCTCCACTTT
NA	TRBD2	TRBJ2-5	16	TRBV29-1	CSVERGRGGSQETQYF	TGCAGCGTTGAAAGGGGACGGGGGGGTTCCCAAGAGACCCAGTACTTC